This is a list of T cell receptor beta chains from one sample in a study of cytomegalovirus exposure and HLA in healthy donors. Assay used: immunoSEQ multiplex PCR; TCRdb lists only in-frame clones, some missing. This listing includes about 170,000 clones. The sequenced material came from PBMCs. These receptors were collected from a woman in her late teens or twenties in good health and CMV-seropositive. Each CDR3 is given with its conserved first and last residue.

TRBV2	TRBJ2-3	CASSVTGERLGSTDTQYF
TRBV6-6	TRBJ2-5	CASRNSGRAFGETQYF
TRBV9	TRBJ1-1	CASSDRPIGQGNTEAFF
TRBV6-5	TRBJ2-7	CASSSYGIGSSYEQYF
TRBV2	TRBJ1-2	CASSQGTGGYTF
TRBV7-3	TRBJ2-5	CASSPVGRSGGAETQYF
TRBV5-4	TRBJ2-7	CASSRLSRTGGYEQYF
TRBV6-6	TRBJ1-2	CASSRQGDGYTF
TRBV19	TRBJ1-2	CATTPDRNYGYTF
TRBV10-3	TRBJ2-1	CAIRTTGFNEQFF
TRBV6-4	TRBJ2-5	CASSVGAGETQYF
TRBV10-3	TRBJ2-3	CAISESTGGLDTQYF
TRBV29-1	TRBJ2-7	CSVATRVSYEQYF
TRBV6-5	TRBJ1-1	CASSRTVRGTEAFF
TRBV19	TRBJ1-1	CASSIDRDTEAFF
TRBV11-2	TRBJ1-2	CASSLTGGEGYTF
TRBV9	TRBJ1-1	CASSPPSGLNTEAFF
TRBV6-5	TRBJ2-1	CASSYDGRADEQFF
TRBV19	TRBJ2-3	CASSIWSSGEDTQYF
TRBV9	TRBJ1-1	CASSARREGYMNTEAFF
TRBV11-2	TRBJ2-1	CASSLVISSSYNEQFF
TRBV7-9	TRBJ2-2	CASSPTGWELFF
TRBV5-5	TRBJ2-3	CASSFRSAQLGTQYF
TRBV5-4	TRBJ2-5	CASSQAASGSGVETQYF
TRBV19	TRBJ2-5	CASSMDRGETQYF
TRBV6-1	TRBJ2-7	CASSERLAVYAPRDEQYF
TRBV4-3	TRBJ1-2	CASSQDGGSGYGYTF
TRBV30	TRBJ1-4	CAWTTQGNEKLFF
TRBV7-9	TRBJ2-2	CASTITSTGDTGELFF
TRBV5-4	TRBJ2-3	CASSLDRGVPSTDTQYF
TRBV30	TRBJ2-7	CAWSLARQGYYEQYF
TRBV5-6	TRBJ1-2	CASSQLQGRDGYTF
TRBV4-3	TRBJ2-1	CASSQRLAGGHNEQFF
TRBV6-5	TRBJ1-3	CASRGTGAGNTIYF
TRBV6-1	TRBJ2-2	CASSELAGALNTGELFF
TRBV15	TRBJ1-5	CATSRDKAGQPNQPQHF
TRBV6-1	TRBJ1-3	CASSVTGPRGNTIYF
TRBV10-3	TRBJ2-7	CACATSGYEQYF
TRBV19	TRBJ2-2	CASSIRQTGGELFF
TRBV7-9	TRBJ2-3	CAAQGEARDTQYF
TRBV23-1	TRBJ2-6	CASSLATGLSGANVLTF
TRBV10-3	TRBJ2-5	CAIASGGAGETQYF
TRBV5-5	TRBJ1-1	CASRNSLQRINTEAFF
TRBV27	TRBJ1-1	CASSLVRGRTEAFF
TRBV28	TRBJ2-1	CASRQYNEQFF
TRBV7-3	TRBJ1-1	CASSLRGVNTEAFF
TRBV5-1	TRBJ2-4	CASSLGLAGDENIQYF
TRBV6-1	TRBJ2-2	CASSELGRVNTGELFF
TRBV5-6	TRBJ1-1	CASSGQLLKAFF
TRBV5-4	TRBJ1-5	CASSPRSGEPQHF
TRBV30	TRBJ2-3	CAWSVLLQDTQYF
TRBV27	TRBJ2-7	CASSFSRQGFYEQYF
TRBV7-9	TRBJ2-3	CASSSLTRVVDTQYF
TRBV6-5	TRBJ1-2	CASSYRTGKHGYTF
TRBV4-3	TRBJ2-1	CASSHVRLAGMDEQFF